The T cell receptor beta chain under discussion was sequenced for a study of cytomegalovirus exposure and HLA in healthy donors. This PCR relied on a set of 60 Vbeta primers and 13 Jbeta primers. The method was immunoSEQ multiplex PCR; TCRdb's version includes in-frame clones alone and lacks a portion of them. The sample includes 100,000 to 120,000 clones, about 80% of them seen just once. Study results and caveats: Earlier results showed most TCR beta V segments being productive about 87% or about 30% of the time. With later analysis, a missense DCLRE1C variant became linked to TCR beta V- and J-gene trimming. It is likely that the observed cluster of highly shared sequence variants was a sequencing artifact.

This CDR3 has 16 amino acids. V dropped 5 bases and J dropped 8 bases, with 24 bases sitting between them. Germline V gene lookup returns CDR1 SGHTA and CDR2 FQGNSA. A word on this clone: Antigen unknown.

The V call is TRBV7-2, the J call TRBJ1-1, with D hard to call. The specimen was PBMCs. This TCR was sampled from a woman aged 55-70 years in good health and CMV-seropositive. This chain's CDR3 is CASSRRRARPLSEAFF. The CDR3 DNA is TGTGCCAGCAGCCGCCGGCGGGCCCGTCCCCTGTCGGAAGCTTTCTTT.